This T cell receptor beta chain was recorded in a study of cytomegalovirus exposure and HLA in healthy donors. Donors in the study were healthy people who gave bone marrow. In the PCR, 60 Vbeta and 13 Jbeta primers were used. Sequenced by immunoSEQ multiplex PCR; TCRdb stores in-frame clones only, minus some. The data hold some 100,000 clones, with 75% to 80% observed a single time. The CDR3 loop spans 15 amino acids. CDR1 and CDR2 from the germline V gene are LNHDA and SQIVND (reference sequence). V lost 4 bases and J lost 6; bases outside the gene matches: 8. The TCR originated in a woman in her thirties or forties in good health and CMV-seropositive. Sample: PBMCs. The rearrangement uses TRBV19 and TRBJ1-2, with 10 nucleotides matching TRBD1. The CDR3 here is CASSTFAGQGHGYTF. CDR3 nucleotide sequence: TGTGCCAGTAGTACTTTCGCGGGACAGGGGCATGGCTACACCTTC.